A selection of T cell receptor beta chains follows, all from one sample in a study of cytomegalovirus exposure and HLA in healthy donors. Only in-frame clones appear in the TCRdb table, and some are missing; sequencing was by immunoSEQ multiplex PCR. The sample lists about 120,000 clones, around two thirds occurring once. The sample consisted of PBMCs. All receptors derive from a woman in her forties in good health and CMV-seropositive. Both conserved end residues are part of each CDR3. Each record gives: D gene, J gene, clone size, V gene, CDR3 protein, CDR3 DNA. A D gene is named only where the DNA matches it firmly. Size is omitted from some rows. Given values are once, few, many or a class for expanded clones.

d_gene: NA; j_gene: TRBJ2-1; abundance: NA; v_gene: TRBV5-6; CDR3aa: CASRDRQGRDNEQFF; CDR3nt: TGTGCCAGCAGGGATCGACAGGGGAGGGACAATGAGCAGTTCTTC
d_gene: TRBD1; j_gene: TRBJ1-6; abundance: NA; v_gene: TRBV5-1; CDR3aa: CASSLAGQGTNSPLHF; CDR3nt: TGCGCCAGCAGCTTGGCGGGACAGGGGACGAATTCACCCCTCCACTTT
d_gene: TRBD1; j_gene: TRBJ2-2; abundance: NA; v_gene: TRBV19; CDR3aa: CASTKRGGQGNTGELFF; CDR3nt: TGTGCCAGTACTAAGCGAGGGGGACAGGGGAACACCGGGGAGCTGTTTTTT
d_gene: TRBD1; j_gene: TRBJ1-1; abundance: few; v_gene: TRBV18; CDR3aa: CASSPGTGGDWATEAFF; CDR3nt: TGTGCCAGCTCACCAGGGACAGGAGGTGATTGGGCCACTGAAGCTTTCTTT
d_gene: NA; j_gene: TRBJ2-1; abundance: NA; v_gene: TRBV7-9; CDR3aa: CSSSLTINEQFF; CDR3nt: TGTTCCAGCAGCTTAACTATCAATGAGCAGTTCTTC
d_gene: TRBD1; j_gene: TRBJ1-1; abundance: NA; v_gene: TRBV6-5; CDR3aa: CASSPQQGASSEAFF; CDR3nt: TGTGCCAGCAGTCCACAACAGGGGGCGAGTTCTGAAGCTTTCTTT
d_gene: NA; j_gene: TRBJ1-1; abundance: NA; v_gene: TRBV7-9; CDR3aa: CASSLVDFGAFF; CDR3nt: TGTGCCAGCAGCTTAGTTGACTTTGGAGCTTTCTTT
d_gene: NA; j_gene: TRBJ1-2; abundance: few; v_gene: TRBV7-3; CDR3aa: CASSLNPTGLHGYTF; CDR3nt: TGTGCCAGCAGCTTAAACCCCACAGGGCTCCATGGCTACACCTTC
d_gene: TRBD1; j_gene: TRBJ2-4; abundance: NA; v_gene: TRBV28; CDR3aa: CASSSTLQGNKNIQYF; CDR3nt: TGTGCCAGCAGTTCAACCCTACAGGGGAACAAAAACATTCAGTACTTC
d_gene: NA; j_gene: TRBJ2-7; abundance: NA; v_gene: TRBV10-1; CDR3aa: CASRAARGYEQYF; CDR3nt: TGCGCCAGCAGGGCGGCTAGGGGGTACGAGCAGTACTTC
d_gene: TRBD1; j_gene: TRBJ2-7; abundance: once; v_gene: TRBV5-6; CDR3aa: CASSPSGRGGLSPYEQYF; CDR3nt: TGTGCCAGCAGCCCCTCTGGGCGAGGGGGCTTATCCCCCTACGAGCAGTACTTC
d_gene: TRBD2; j_gene: TRBJ2-7; abundance: NA; v_gene: TRBV15; CDR3aa: CATSRDRGGRGFYEQYF; CDR3nt: TGTGCCACCAGCAGAGATCGGGGCGGGAGGGGGTTCTACGAGCAGTACTTC
d_gene: NA; j_gene: TRBJ1-2; abundance: NA; v_gene: TRBV9; CDR3aa: CASSGRDSNYGYTF; CDR3nt: TGTGCCAGCAGCGGCCGGGACTCTAACTATGGCTACACCTTC
d_gene: TRBD1; j_gene: TRBJ1-2; abundance: few; v_gene: TRBV7-8; CDR3aa: CASREGARGYTF; CDR3nt: TGTGCCAGCAGGGAGGGGGCTAGAGGCTACACCTTC
d_gene: TRBD1; j_gene: TRBJ1-5; abundance: NA; v_gene: TRBV19; CDR3aa: CASSMGTGGDQPQHF; CDR3nt: TGTGCCAGTAGTATGGGGACAGGGGGCGACCAGCCCCAGCATTTT
d_gene: NA; j_gene: TRBJ1-2; abundance: NA; v_gene: TRBV5-1; CDR3aa: CASSPSRDNYGYTF; CDR3nt: TGCGCCAGCAGCCCGTCCCGAGATAACTATGGCTACACCTTC
d_gene: TRBD1; j_gene: TRBJ1-2; abundance: NA; v_gene: TRBV19; CDR3aa: CASSIYRGDYGYTF; CDR3nt: TGTGCCAGTAGTATTTACAGGGGGGACTATGGCTACACCTTC
d_gene: NA; j_gene: TRBJ1-5; abundance: NA; v_gene: TRBV4-1; CDR3aa: CASSRSPVANQPQHF; CDR3nt: TGCGCCAGCAGCCGAAGTCCGGTAGCCAATCAGCCCCAGCATTTT
d_gene: TRBD2; j_gene: TRBJ2-3; abundance: NA; v_gene: TRBV27; CDR3aa: CASSPIWTSGASDTQYF; CDR3nt: TGTGCCAGCAGTCCAATTTGGACTAGCGGGGCCTCAGATACGCAGTATTTT
d_gene: TRBD2; j_gene: TRBJ2-7; abundance: NA; v_gene: TRBV7-9; CDR3aa: CASSDLGAGEKYEQYF; CDR3nt: TGTGCCAGCAGCGACCTCGGGGCGGGAGAAAAATACGAGCAGTACTTC
d_gene: TRBD1; j_gene: TRBJ2-7; abundance: NA; v_gene: TRBV7-9; CDR3aa: CSSSFKDRAYEQYF; CDR3nt: TGTTCCAGCAGCTTTAAAGACAGGGCCTACGAGCAGTACTTC
d_gene: NA; j_gene: TRBJ1-5; abundance: once; v_gene: TRBV2; CDR3aa: CASSDQGGQPQHF; CDR3nt: TGTGCCAGCAGTGATCAGGGTGGTCAGCCCCAGCATTTT
d_gene: TRBD1; j_gene: TRBJ1-1; abundance: NA; v_gene: TRBV10-3; CDR3aa: CAITNTGGGGTEAFF; CDR3nt: TGTGCCATTACTAACACAGGGGGCGGTGGCACTGAAGCTTTCTTT
d_gene: NA; j_gene: TRBJ1-3; abundance: NA; v_gene: TRBV30; CDR3aa: CAWSVPGNPFSGNTIYF; CDR3nt: TGTGCCTGGAGTGTTCCAGGGAATCCCTTCTCTGGAAACACCATATATTTT
d_gene: TRBD1; j_gene: TRBJ1-1; abundance: NA; v_gene: TRBV7-9; CDR3aa: CSSSSTDRASTEAFF; CDR3nt: TGTTCCAGCAGCTCCACAGACAGGGCGAGCACTGAAGCTTTCTTT
d_gene: NA; j_gene: TRBJ1-5; abundance: once; v_gene: TRBV6-5; CDR3aa: CASSPRGGNQPQHF; CDR3nt: TGTGCCAGCAGCCCACGGGGAGGGAATCAGCCCCAGCATTTT
d_gene: NA; j_gene: TRBJ1-1; abundance: NA; v_gene: TRBV9; CDR3aa: CASSPTVGRHTEAFF; CDR3nt: TGTGCCAGCAGCCCCACGGTAGGGAGACACACTGAAGCTTTCTTT
d_gene: NA; j_gene: TRBJ2-5; abundance: NA; v_gene: TRBV7-3; CDR3aa: CASSPWGEQETQYF; CDR3nt: TGTGCCAGCAGCCCCTGGGGAGAGCAAGAGACCCAGTACTTC
d_gene: TRBD1; j_gene: TRBJ2-2; abundance: NA; v_gene: TRBV9; CDR3aa: CASRADRATGELFF; CDR3nt: TGTGCCAGCAGGGCTGACAGGGCCACCGGGGAGCTGTTTTTT
d_gene: TRBD1; j_gene: TRBJ1-1; abundance: NA; v_gene: TRBV6-6; CDR3aa: CASSSQGGRTEAFF; CDR3nt: TGTGCCAGCAGTTCGCAGGGGGGTCGCACTGAAGCTTTCTTT
d_gene: NA; j_gene: TRBJ1-4; abundance: few; v_gene: TRBV6-1; CDR3aa: CASSEGAATNEKLFF; CDR3nt: TGTGCCAGCAGTGAAGGTGCGGCAACTAATGAAAAACTGTTTTTT
d_gene: NA; j_gene: TRBJ2-7; abundance: NA; v_gene: TRBV25-1; CDR3aa: CASKGGSYEQYF; CDR3nt: TGTGCCAGCAAGGGGGGGTCCTACGAGCAGTACTTC
d_gene: NA; j_gene: TRBJ1-1; abundance: NA; v_gene: TRBV6-5; CDR3aa: CASRGAVNTEAFF; CDR3nt: TGTGCCAGCAGAGGGGCGGTTAACACTGAAGCTTTCTTT
d_gene: NA; j_gene: TRBJ1-1; abundance: NA; v_gene: TRBV6-1; CDR3aa: CASNSGPGVSEAFF; CDR3nt: TGTGCCAGCAATAGTGGTCCAGGGGTATCCGAAGCTTTCTTT
d_gene: NA; j_gene: TRBJ1-2; abundance: NA; v_gene: TRBV29-1; CDR3aa: CSVPSGGNYGYTF; CDR3nt: TGCAGCGTCCCCAGTGGGGGCAACTATGGCTACACCTTC
d_gene: TRBD1; j_gene: TRBJ1-2; abundance: NA; v_gene: TRBV7-2; CDR3aa: CASSSSLGQGLGYGYTF; CDR3nt: TGTGCCAGCAGCTCGAGCCTGGGACAGGGTCTAGGCTATGGCTACACCTTC
d_gene: NA; j_gene: TRBJ1-3; abundance: few; v_gene: TRBV2; CDR3aa: CASSGHHGAGVGNTIYF; CDR3nt: TGTGCCAGCAGTGGACACCACGGGGCAGGGGTCGGAAACACCATATATTTT
d_gene: NA; j_gene: TRBJ2-1; abundance: NA; v_gene: TRBV19; CDR3aa: CASSIEGDVGGFGNEQFF; CDR3nt: TGTGCCAGTAGTATAGAAGGGGATGTAGGCGGTTTTGGCAATGAGCAGTTCTTC
d_gene: TRBD1; j_gene: TRBJ2-7; abundance: NA; v_gene: TRBV9; CDR3aa: CASSVGAGGSYEQYF; CDR3nt: TGTGCCAGCAGCGTAGGGGCAGGGGGCTCCTACGAGCAGTACTTC
d_gene: NA; j_gene: TRBJ2-1; abundance: NA; v_gene: TRBV4-1; CDR3aa: CASSRVGLTGSLIGEQFF; CDR3nt: TGCGCCAGCAGCCGGGTCGGATTAACCGGGAGCTTGATCGGTGAGCAGTTCTTC